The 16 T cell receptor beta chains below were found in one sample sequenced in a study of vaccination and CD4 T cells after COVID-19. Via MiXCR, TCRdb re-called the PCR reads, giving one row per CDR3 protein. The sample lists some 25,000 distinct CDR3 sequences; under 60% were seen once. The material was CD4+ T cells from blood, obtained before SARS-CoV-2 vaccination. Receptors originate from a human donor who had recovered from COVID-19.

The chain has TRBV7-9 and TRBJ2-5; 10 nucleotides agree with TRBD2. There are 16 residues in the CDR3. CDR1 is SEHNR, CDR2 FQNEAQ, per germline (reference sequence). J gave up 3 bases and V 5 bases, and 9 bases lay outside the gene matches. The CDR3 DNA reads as TGTGCCAGCAGCCCACTTAGCGGGAGGATCAAAGAGACCCAGTACTTC. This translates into CASSPLSGRIKETQYF.

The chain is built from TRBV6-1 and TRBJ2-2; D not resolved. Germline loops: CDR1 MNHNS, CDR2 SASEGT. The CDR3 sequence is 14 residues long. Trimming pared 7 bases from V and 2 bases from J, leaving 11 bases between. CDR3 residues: CASNSEENTGELFF. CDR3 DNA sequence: TGTGCCAGCAACTCCGAAGAAAACACCGGGGAGCTGTTTTTT.

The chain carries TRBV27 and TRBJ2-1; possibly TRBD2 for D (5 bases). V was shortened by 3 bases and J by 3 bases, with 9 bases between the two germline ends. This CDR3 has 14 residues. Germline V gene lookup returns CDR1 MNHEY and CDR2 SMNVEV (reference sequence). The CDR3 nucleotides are TGTGCCAGCAGTTTCCCGGGGTTCTACAATGAGCAGTTCTTC. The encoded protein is CASSFPGFYNEQFF.

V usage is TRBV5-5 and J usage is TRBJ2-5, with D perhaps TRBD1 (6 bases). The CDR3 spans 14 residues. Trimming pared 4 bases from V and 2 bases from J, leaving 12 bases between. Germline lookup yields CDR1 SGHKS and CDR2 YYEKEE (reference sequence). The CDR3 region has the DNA TGTGCCAGCAGCGGGACACCAAGTCAAGAGACCCAGTACTTC. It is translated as CASSGTPSQETQYF. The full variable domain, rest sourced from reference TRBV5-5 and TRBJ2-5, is DAGVTQSPTHLIKTRGQQVTLRCSPISGHKSVSWYQQVLGQGPQFIFQYYEKEERGRGNFPDRFSARQFPNYSSELNVNALLLGDSALYLCASSGTPSQETQYFGPGTRLLVL.

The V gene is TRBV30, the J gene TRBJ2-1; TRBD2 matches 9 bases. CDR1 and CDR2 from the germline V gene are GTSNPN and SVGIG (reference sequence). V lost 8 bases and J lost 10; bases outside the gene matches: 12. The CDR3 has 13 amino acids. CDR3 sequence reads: CARADSTSGEQFF. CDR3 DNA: TGTGCCCGAGCCGATTCGACTAGCGGCGAGCAGTTCTTC.

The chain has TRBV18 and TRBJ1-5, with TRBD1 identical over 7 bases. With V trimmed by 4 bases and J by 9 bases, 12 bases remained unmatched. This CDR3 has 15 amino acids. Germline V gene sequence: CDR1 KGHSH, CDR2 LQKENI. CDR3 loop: CASSHEDRPIRPQHF. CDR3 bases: TGTGCCAGCTCACACGAGGACAGGCCGATTCGGCCCCAGCATTTT.

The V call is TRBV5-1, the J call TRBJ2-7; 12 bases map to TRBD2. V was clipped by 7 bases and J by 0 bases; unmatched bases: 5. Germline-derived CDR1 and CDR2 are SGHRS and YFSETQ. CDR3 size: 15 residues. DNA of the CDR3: TGCGCCAGCGGACAGACTAGCGGGAGCTCCTACGAGCAGTACTTC. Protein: CASGQTSGSSYEQYF.

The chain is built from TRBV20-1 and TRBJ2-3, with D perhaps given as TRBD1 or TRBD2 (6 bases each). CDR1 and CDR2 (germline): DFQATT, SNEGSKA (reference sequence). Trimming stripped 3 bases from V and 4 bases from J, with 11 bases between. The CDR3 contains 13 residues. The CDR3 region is CSARARGPDTQYF. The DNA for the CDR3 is TGCAGTGCTAGGGCCCGGGGGCCAGATACGCAGTATTTT.

CDR3 nucleotides: TGTGCCAGCAGCTTCTCCCCCCCAGCGGAAGGGTCAGATACGCAGTATTTT. Protein sequence: CASSFSPPAEGSDTQYF. The V and J genes are TRBV11-2 and TRBJ2-3, with D possibly matching TRBD2 (5 bases). The V gene's germline CDR1 is SGHAT and CDR2 FQNNGV. Trimming shortened V by 3 bases and J by 4 bases, and 20 bases separated the two germline ends. This CDR3 region has 17 residues.

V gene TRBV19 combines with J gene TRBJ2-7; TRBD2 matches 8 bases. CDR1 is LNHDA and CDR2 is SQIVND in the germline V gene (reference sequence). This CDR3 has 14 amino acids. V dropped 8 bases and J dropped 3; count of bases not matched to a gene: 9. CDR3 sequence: CASHQRGLGYEQYF. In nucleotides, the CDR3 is TGTGCCAGTCACCAGAGGGGACTAGGCTACGAGCAGTACTTC.

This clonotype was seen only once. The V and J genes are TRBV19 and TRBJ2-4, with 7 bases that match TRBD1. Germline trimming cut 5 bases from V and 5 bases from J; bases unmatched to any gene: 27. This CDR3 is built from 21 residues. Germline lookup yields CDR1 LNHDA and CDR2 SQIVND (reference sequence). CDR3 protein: CASSAGLRGFLSSYWENIQYF. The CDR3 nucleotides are TGTGCCAGTAGTGCCGGCCTCAGGGGGTTTCTCTCGAGTTATTGGGAAAACATTCAGTACTTC.

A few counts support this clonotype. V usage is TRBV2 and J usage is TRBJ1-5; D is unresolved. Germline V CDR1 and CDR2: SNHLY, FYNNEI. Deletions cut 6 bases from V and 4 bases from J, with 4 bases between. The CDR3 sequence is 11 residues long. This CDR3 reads CASSLNQPQHF. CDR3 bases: TGTGCCAGCAGCCTAAATCAGCCCCAGCATTTT.

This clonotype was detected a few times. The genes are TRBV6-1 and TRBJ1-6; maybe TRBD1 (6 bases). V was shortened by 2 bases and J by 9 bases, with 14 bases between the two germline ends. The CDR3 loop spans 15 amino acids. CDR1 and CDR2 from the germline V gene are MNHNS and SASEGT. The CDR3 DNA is TGTGCCAGCAGTGAAAGGGGGACCGGGGTTTCACCCCTCCACTTT. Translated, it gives CASSERGTGVSPLHF.

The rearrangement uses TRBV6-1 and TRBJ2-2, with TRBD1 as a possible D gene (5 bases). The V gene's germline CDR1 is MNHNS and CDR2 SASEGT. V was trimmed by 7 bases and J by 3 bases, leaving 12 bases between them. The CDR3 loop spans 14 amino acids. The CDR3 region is CASIPRADTGELFF. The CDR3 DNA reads TGTGCCAGCATACCCAGGGCTGACACCGGGGAGCTGTTTTTT.

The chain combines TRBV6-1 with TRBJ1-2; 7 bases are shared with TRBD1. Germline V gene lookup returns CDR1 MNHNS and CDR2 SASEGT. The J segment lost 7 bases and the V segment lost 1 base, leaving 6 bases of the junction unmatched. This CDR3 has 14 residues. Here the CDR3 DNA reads TGTGCCAGCAGTGAAGGAGCAGGGGGGCTTGGCTACACCTTC. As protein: CASSEGAGGLGYTF.

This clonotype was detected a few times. The CDR3 here is CASSPPMNTGELFF. The CDR3 DNA is TGTGCCAGCAGCCCCCCGATGAACACCGGGGAGCTGTTTTTT. V and J are TRBV7-2 and TRBJ2-2, with D hard to call. Germline assignment: CDR1 SGHTA and CDR2 FQGNSA. Trimming left V 5 bases short and J 1 base short, with 8 bases between. The CDR3 length is 14 residues.